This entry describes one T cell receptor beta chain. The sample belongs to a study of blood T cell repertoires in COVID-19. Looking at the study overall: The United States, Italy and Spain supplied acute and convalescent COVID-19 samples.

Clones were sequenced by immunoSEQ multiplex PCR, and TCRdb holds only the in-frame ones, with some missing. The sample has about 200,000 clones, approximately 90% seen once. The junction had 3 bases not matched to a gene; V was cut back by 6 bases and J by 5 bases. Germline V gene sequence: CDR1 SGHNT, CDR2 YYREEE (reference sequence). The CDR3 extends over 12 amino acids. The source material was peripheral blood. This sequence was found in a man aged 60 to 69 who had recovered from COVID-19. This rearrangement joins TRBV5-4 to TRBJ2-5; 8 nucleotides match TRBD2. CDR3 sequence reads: CASKGLDETQYF. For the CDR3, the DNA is TGTGCCAGCAAGGGACTAGATGAGACCCAGTACTTC.